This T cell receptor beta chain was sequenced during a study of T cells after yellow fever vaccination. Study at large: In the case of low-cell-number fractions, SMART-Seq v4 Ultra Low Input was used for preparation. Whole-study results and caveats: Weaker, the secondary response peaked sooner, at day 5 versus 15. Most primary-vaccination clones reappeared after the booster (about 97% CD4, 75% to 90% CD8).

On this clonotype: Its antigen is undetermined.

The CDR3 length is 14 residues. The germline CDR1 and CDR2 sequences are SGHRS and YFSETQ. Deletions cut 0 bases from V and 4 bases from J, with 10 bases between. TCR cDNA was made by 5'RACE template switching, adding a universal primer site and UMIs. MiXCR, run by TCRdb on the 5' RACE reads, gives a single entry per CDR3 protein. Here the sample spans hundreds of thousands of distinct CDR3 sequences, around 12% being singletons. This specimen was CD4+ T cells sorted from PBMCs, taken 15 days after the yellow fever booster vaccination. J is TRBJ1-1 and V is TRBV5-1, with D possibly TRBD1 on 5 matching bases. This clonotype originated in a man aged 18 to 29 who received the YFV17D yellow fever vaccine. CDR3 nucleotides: TGCGCCAGCAGCTTGGCCCGGGGCAGCACTGAAGCTTTCTTT. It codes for CASSLARGSTEAFF.